Listed here are 16 T cell receptor beta chains from one sample, sequenced in a study of control samples from healthy donors and cancer patients. This table comes from immunoSEQ multiplex PCR, and its TCRdb copy is limited to in-frame clones, with some not included. The profile shows 75,000 to 100,000 clones, around 87% of them singletons. Source material: blood. The receptor set was obtained from a woman in her fifties or sixties in good health.

The genes are TRBV7-8 and TRBJ1-1; D is unclear. CDR3 length: 15 residues. Germline CDR1 is SGHVS and CDR2 is FQNEAQ. Trimming took off 2 bases at V and 3 bases at J, with 13 bases between the two ends. CDR3 DNA: TGTGCCAGCAGCTTAATTACGGGTCGCGACACTGAAGCTTTCTTT. Encoded protein: CASSLITGRDTEAFF.

The J gene is TRBJ1-1, the V gene TRBV18, with D unclear. CDR1 is KGHSH, CDR2 LQKENI, per germline. The CDR3 has 13 amino acids. Trimming removed 4 bases from V and 0 bases from J, with 6 bases in between. Here the CDR3 reads CASSRTVNTEAFF. Written as DNA, the CDR3 is TGTGCCAGCTCACGTACAGTGAACACTGAAGCTTTCTTT.

The DNA of the CDR3 is TGTGCCAGCACCCGCTCTGGGGCCAACGTCCTGACTTTC. Its protein is CASTRSGANVLTF. The chain uses TRBV12-3 or TRBV12-4 and TRBJ2-6; D remains unclear. The length of the CDR3 is 13 residues. V shed 7 bases and J shed 0 bases, with 4 bases lying between them.

V is TRBV19 and J is TRBJ2-3, with 8 positions matching TRBD2. The V and J ends lost 3 bases and 1 base, in that order; junction bases with no gene match: 9. The CDR3 loop spans 17 amino acids. Germline values: CDR1 LNHDA, CDR2 SQIVND (reference sequence). CDR3 in amino acids: CASSMSGGPYGTDTQYF. CDR3 in DNA: TGTGCCAGTAGTATGAGCGGGGGCCCTTACGGCACAGATACGCAGTATTTT.

V usage is TRBV12-5 and J usage is TRBJ2-7, with 9 bases fitting TRBD1. Germline values: CDR1 LGHNT, CDR2 FRNRAP. The V and J ends lost 5 bases and 5 bases, in that order; junction bases with no gene match: 10. This CDR3 is built from 15 residues. The DNA for the CDR3 is TGTGCTAGTGGTACCAGGACAGGGGCCTGGAACGAGCAGTACTTC. It translates to CASGTRTGAWNEQYF.

CDR3 nucleotide sequence: TGCGCCAGCAGCCGCCAGAGTAACTCCTACGAGCAGTACTTC. This codes for CASSRQSNSYEQYF. The chain combines TRBV4-3 with TRBJ2-7; no reliable D call. This CDR3 comprises 14 residues. Germline V gene data show CDR1 as LGHNA and CDR2 as YSLEER. V was shortened by 4 bases and J by 0 bases, with 10 bases between the two germline ends.

The rearrangement links TRBV7-2 to TRBJ2-1; no firm D call. Germline values: CDR1 SGHTA, CDR2 FQGNSA. Trimming cost V 0 bases and J 2 bases, with 11 bases left between them. CDR3 length equals 16 residues. This CDR3 reads CASSLAWAVAYNEQFF. In DNA, the CDR3 is TGTGCCAGCAGCTTAGCTTGGGCAGTCGCCTACAATGAGCAGTTCTTC.

J is TRBJ2-7 and V is TRBV12-3 or TRBV12-4, with 10 bases that match TRBD1. The ends lost 6 bases at V and 4 bases at J; junction bases unmatched: 3. This CDR3 spans 13 amino acids. CDR3 sequence reads: CASSLGQGYEQYF. CDR3 coding DNA: TGTGCCAGCAGCCTGGGACAGGGGTACGAGCAGTACTTC.

The chain links TRBV5-8 to TRBJ1-5; D might be TRBD1 (5 bases). There are 15 residues in the CDR3. V lost 0 bases and J lost 0, with 7 bases in between. From germline, CDR1 is SGHTS and CDR2 YDEGEE. CDR3 in DNA: TGTGCCAGCAGCTTGGACAGGTCTAGCAATCAGCCCCAGCATTTT. Its protein product is CASSLDRSSNQPQHF. The full variable domain, in which reference TRBV5-8 and TRBJ1-5 provide the parts outside the CDR3, is EAGVTQSPTHLIKTRGQQATLRCSPISGHTSVYWYQQALGLGLQFLLWYDEGEERNRGNFPPRFSGRQFPNYSSELNVNALELEDSALYLCASSLDRSSNQPQHFGDGTRLSIL.

The chain couples TRBV28 to TRBJ2-7, with 8 bases that match TRBD1. V was clipped by 4 bases and J by 2 bases; unmatched bases: 7. There are 15 residues in the CDR3. Germline CDR1 MDHEN, CDR2 SYDVKM. CDR3 amino acids: CASSSTGTGAYEQYF. Written as DNA, the CDR3 is TGTGCCAGCAGTTCAACCGGGACAGGCGCCTACGAGCAGTACTTC.

V is TRBV7-2 and J is TRBJ2-5, with TRBD2 identical over 11 bases. The CDR3 loop spans 16 amino acids. CDR1 is SGHTA and CDR2 is FQGNSA in the germline V gene. V was pared by 5 bases and J by 4 bases, with 9 bases of the junction left unmatched. CDR3 nucleotides: TGTGCCAGCAGCCCCATACTAGCGGGAGACCGAGAGACCCAGTACTTC. Protein product: CASSPILAGDRETQYF.

The CDR3 nucleotides are TGTGCCAGCAGCTTCACCGGTCGATCCTCCTACAATGAGCAGTTCTTC. Translated, it gives CASSFTGRSSYNEQFF. This rearrangement joins TRBV7-2 to TRBJ2-1; D is unresolved. Germline assignment: CDR1 SGHTA and CDR2 FQGNSA. The germline V and J ends were trimmed by 3 bases and 0 bases, with 12 bases remaining between them. The CDR3 runs to 16 residues.

The V gene is TRBV19, the J gene TRBJ1-2; the D is unclear. Germline CDR1 reads LNHDA; CDR2 reads SQIVND (reference sequence). V was pared by 7 bases and J by 3 bases, with 18 bases between. CDR3 length: 15 residues. CDR3 sequence reads: CASKGTVKEYYGYTF. Here the CDR3 DNA reads TGTGCCAGTAAGGGAACCGTGAAGGAGTACTATGGCTACACCTTC.

This chain uses TRBV28 with TRBJ1-1, with a possible D match to TRBD1 (5 bases). This CDR3 spans 16 amino acids. The V and J ends lost 5 bases and 3 bases respectively, with 19 bases between them. Germline V gene lookup returns CDR1 MDHEN and CDR2 SYDVKM. Here the CDR3 reads CASSPGRGGGDTEAFF. The DNA of the CDR3 is TGTGCCAGCAGTCCCGGGAGGGGAGGAGGGGACACTGAAGCTTTCTTT.

The rearrangement uses TRBV4-2 and TRBJ2-7; 13 nucleotides line up with TRBD2. The V segment lost 0 bases and the J segment 4 bases; nucleotides outside the gene matches: 6. The CDR3 covers 17 residues. CDR1 is LGHNA and CDR2 is YNFKEQ in the germline V gene. CDR3 protein: CASSQEGAGLAGYEQYF. DNA of the CDR3: TGTGCCAGCAGCCAAGAGGGGGCGGGACTAGCGGGATACGAGCAGTACTTC.

This rearrangement joins TRBV4-1 to TRBJ2-1, with unresolved D. V shed 6 bases and J shed 4 bases, with 16 bases lying between them. The CDR3 sequence is 15 residues long. Looked up from germline, CDR1 is MGHRA and CDR2 is YSYEKL. The CDR3: CASSHNSRGYNEQFF. DNA for the CDR3: TGCGCCAGCAGTCACAATAGTCGCGGATACAATGAGCAGTTCTTC.